The 19 T cell receptor beta chains below were found in one sample sequenced in a study of radiotherapy plus CTLA-4 blockade in lung cancer. Generated by immunoSEQ multiplex PCR, the TCRdb table keeps only in-frame clones and is missing some. The sample carries about 49,000 clones, approximately 81% recorded once. The sequences come from peripheral blood, collected from a patient treated with radiotherapy plus ipilimumab. All receptors derive from a human donor with non-small cell lung cancer whose response to radiotherapy plus ipilimumab could not be evaluated.

This clone was recorded only once. The rearrangement uses TRBV4-1 and TRBJ1-1; no definite D call. V was clipped by 4 bases and J by 0 bases, with 6 bases between them. Germline values: CDR1 MGHRA, CDR2 YSYEKL. The CDR3 loop spans 13 amino acids. CDR3 sequence: CASSRALNTEAFF. Written as DNA, the CDR3 is TGCGCCAGCAGCCGGGCATTGAACACTGAAGCTTTCTTT.

The chain has TRBV5-4 and TRBJ1-2; 8 nucleotides align to TRBD1. Germline-derived CDR1 and CDR2 are SGHNT and YYREEE (reference sequence). V lost 0 bases to trimming and J lost 7 bases; unmatched junction nucleotides: 8. The CDR3 runs to 15 residues. The CDR3 DNA sequence: TGTGCCAGCAGCTTGGAACTGACAGGGGAGCGTGGCTACACCTTC. It yields the protein CASSLELTGERGYTF. The whole variable domain, remainder taken from reference TRBV5-4 and TRBJ1-2, is ETGVTQSPTHLIKTRGQQVTLRCSSQSGHNTVSWYQQALGQGPQFIFQYYREEENGRGNFPPRFSGLQFPNYSSELNVNALELDDSALYLCASSLELTGERGYTFGSGTRLTVV.

This clone appeared once. The gene calls are TRBV28 and TRBJ1-1, with D possibly TRBD1 on 6 matching bases. The V end was cut by 3 bases, the J end by 1 base, with 15 bases between. Germline lookup yields CDR1 MDHEN and CDR2 SYDVKM. This CDR3 is built from 16 residues. CDR3 DNA sequence: TGTGCCAGCAGTTTTGGGGCAGGGGCTTCGAACACTGAAGCTTTCTTT. Its translation is CASSFGAGASNTEAFF.

The genes are TRBV28 and TRBJ2-5; 7 bases are shared with TRBD1. The V segment lost 6 bases and the J segment 7 bases; nucleotides outside the gene matches: 8. There are 13 residues in the CDR3. Germline V gives CDR1 MDHEN, CDR2 SYDVKM. This chain's CDR3 is CASSRQGSGTQYF. CDR3 nucleotides: TGTGCCAGCAGCCGACAGGGTAGTGGGACCCAGTACTTC.

V gene TRBV5-6 combines with J gene TRBJ1-2; TRBD1 matches 10 bases. V trimming: 2 bases; J trimming: 7 bases; junction bases outside the gene matches: 11. CDR3 length: 16 amino acids. The germline V gene has CDR1 SGHDT and CDR2 YYEEEE. The CDR3 protein is CASSLGYGTGDRGYTF. The CDR3 DNA reads as TGTGCCAGCAGCTTAGGTTACGGGACAGGGGACCGTGGCTACACCTTC.

The J gene is TRBJ2-1, the V gene TRBV4-3, with D maybe TRBD1 (6 bases). The CDR3 is 14 amino acids. Germline V lookup: CDR1 LGHNA, CDR2 YSLEER. V was trimmed by 4 bases and J by 5 bases, leaving 12 bases between them. The CDR3 here is CASSPGHKDNEQFF. The CDR3 region has the DNA TGCGCCAGCAGCCCGGGACACAAAGACAATGAGCAGTTCTTC.

This chain uses TRBV7-3 with TRBJ2-3, with TRBD2 identical over 8 bases. After removal of 3 bases from V and 4 bases from J, the junction contained 15 bases not matched to a gene. CDR3 length equals 18 residues. CDR1 and CDR2 from the germline V gene are SGHTA and FQGTGA. The CDR3 nucleotides read TGTGCCAGCAGCTTGATTCTAGCGGGCCGTCTCGGCGCAGATACGCAGTATTTT. It specifies CASSLILAGRLGADTQYF. The full variable domain, its missing parts supplied by reference TRBV7-3 and TRBJ2-3, is GAGVSQTPSNKVTEKGKYVELRCDPISGHTALYWYRQSLGQGPEFLIYFQGTGAADDSGLPNDRFFAVRPEGSVSTLKIQRTERGDSAVYLCASSLILAGRLGADTQYFGPGTRLTVL.

This chain uses TRBV30 with TRBJ2-3, with D maybe TRBD2 (5 bases). V lost 0 bases and J 0 bases, leaving 13 bases between the germline ends. This CDR3 is 16 amino acids long. Germline loops: CDR1 GTSNPN, CDR2 SVGIG (reference sequence). In DNA, the CDR3 is TGTGCCTGGAGTGTACTAGGGTTGTCAAGCACAGATACGCAGTATTTT. As protein: CAWSVLGLSSTDTQYF. Together with reference TRBV30 and TRBJ2-3, the CDR3 gives the full variable domain: SQTIHQWPATLVQPVGSPLSLECTVEGTSNPNLYWYRQAAGRGLQLLFYSVGIGQISSEVPQNLSASRPQDRQFILSSKKLLLSDSGFYLCAWSVLGLSSTDTQYFGPGTRLTVL.

The CDR3 loop is CASSTWPGQGSYEQYF. For the CDR3, the DNA is TGTGCCAGTAGTACATGGCCGGGACAGGGGTCCTACGAGCAGTACTTC. This sequence joins TRBV19 and TRBJ2-7; 10 bases line up with TRBD1. Germline CDR1 is LNHDA and CDR2 is SQIVND (reference sequence). This CDR3 has 16 amino acids. V shed 4 bases, J shed 1 base, and the junction held 7 bases outside the gene matches.

This chain connects TRBV19 to TRBJ2-2, with 9 bases aligning to TRBD1. J gave up 4 bases and V 11 bases, and 8 bases lay outside the gene matches. Germline values: CDR1 LNHDA, CDR2 SQIVND (reference sequence). CDR3 length: 14 residues. CDR3 in DNA: TGTGCCGGGGGGACAGGGTGGGGCACCGGGGAGCTGTTTTTT. Its translation is CAGGTGWGTGELFF.

The J gene is TRBJ2-3, the V gene TRBV25-1, with D hard to call. This CDR3 region has 11 residues. Trimming pared 4 bases from V and 5 bases from J, leaving 4 bases between. Germline lookup yields CDR1 MGHDK and CDR2 SYGVNS. The CDR3 region is CASSAKDTQYF. CDR3 in DNA: TGTGCCAGCAGTGCCAAAGATACGCAGTATTTT.

The chain links TRBV7-9 to TRBJ2-1, with 10 bases identical to TRBD2. The V gene end was trimmed by 4 bases and the J gene end by 1 base; junction bases not matched to a gene: 4. The germline V gene has CDR1 SEHNR and CDR2 FQNEAQ (reference sequence). The CDR3 is 16 amino acids. The CDR3 region is CASSSIAGGSYNEQFF. CDR3 nucleotides: TGTGCCAGCAGCTCCATAGCGGGAGGATCCTACAATGAGCAGTTCTTC.

V gene TRBV10-1 combines with J gene TRBJ1-1; 8 bases align to TRBD1. Trimming cost V 3 bases and J 1 base; bases outside gene matches: 4. The CDR3 loop spans 15 amino acids. Germline V gene data show CDR1 as WNHNN and CDR2 as SYGVQD (reference sequence). The CDR3 sequence: CASSDRTGGNTEAFF. The CDR3 DNA reads as TGCGCCAGCAGTGACCGAACAGGGGGGAACACTGAAGCTTTCTTT.

The V and J genes are TRBV28 and TRBJ2-7, with 10 bases that match TRBD2. CDR3 length: 13 residues. CDR1 is MDHEN and CDR2 is SYDVKM in the germline V gene. The CDR3 DNA sequence: TGTGCATCGGCTAGCGGGAGCTCCTACGAGCAGTACTTC. Translating it yields CASASGSSYEQYF.

The CDR3 DNA reads TGTGCCAGCAACGTGGACAGCCGAAGCTCCTACGAGCAGTACTTC. This sequence encodes CASNVDSRSSYEQYF. The chain carries TRBV9 and TRBJ2-7; a possible D gene is TRBD1 (6 bases). V was cut by 6 bases and J by 0 bases, with 16 bases left in between. The germline V gene encodes CDR1 SGDLS and CDR2 YYNGEE. The CDR3 has 15 residues. Full variable domain (remainder filled in from reference TRBV9 and TRBJ2-7): DSGVTQTPKHLITATGQRVTLRCSPRSGDLSVYWYQQSLDQGLQFLIQYYNGEERAKGNILERFSAQQFPDLHSELNLSSLELGDSALYFCASNVDSRSSYEQYFGPGTRLTVT.

With regard to this clone: No conserved phenylalanine or tryptophan ends this CDR3, so it is likely a read error. The J gene is TRBJ1-2, the V gene TRBV6-5; a possible D gene is TRBD1 (6 bases). Germline assignment: CDR1 MNHEY and CDR2 SVGAGI. CDR3 length equals 16 residues. With 2 bases removed from V and 4 bases from J, the gap between germline ends came to 17 bases. CDR3 sequence reads: CASSYARDTYSYGYTS. CDR3 DNA sequence: TGTGCCAGCAGTTACGCCCGGGACACCTACTCCTATGGCTACACCTCC.

The chain couples TRBV2 to TRBJ1-1, with TRBD1 as a possible D gene (6 bases). V lost 5 bases and J lost 3, with 16 bases in between. CDR3 size: 15 residues. Germline lookup yields CDR1 SNHLY and CDR2 FYNNEI. The CDR3 protein is CASSRSMGGHTEAFF. The CDR3 coding sequence is TGTGCCAGCAGTCGAAGCATGGGGGGGCACACTGAAGCTTTCTTT.

The chain carries TRBV6-6 and TRBJ1-2, with a possible D match to TRBD1 (6 bases). This CDR3 is 15 amino acids long. V lost 6 bases, J lost 0 bases, and 14 bases lay in between. CDR1 and CDR2 (germline): MNHNY, SVGAGI (reference sequence). The CDR3 sequence is CASRKKQGPNYGYTF. CDR3 sequence (DNA): TGTGCCAGCAGAAAGAAACAGGGCCCTAACTATGGCTACACCTTC.

Only one count was recorded for this clone. The chain's CDR3 is CASSFQGVWSGYTF. CDR3 in DNA: TGTGCCAGCAGTTTCCAGGGGGTCTGGAGTGGCTACACCTTC. V is TRBV28 and J is TRBJ1-2; 7 nucleotides match TRBD1. V shed 3 bases, J shed 7 bases, and the junction held 8 bases outside the gene matches. CDR1 and CDR2 from the germline V gene are MDHEN and SYDVKM. This CDR3 spans 14 amino acids.